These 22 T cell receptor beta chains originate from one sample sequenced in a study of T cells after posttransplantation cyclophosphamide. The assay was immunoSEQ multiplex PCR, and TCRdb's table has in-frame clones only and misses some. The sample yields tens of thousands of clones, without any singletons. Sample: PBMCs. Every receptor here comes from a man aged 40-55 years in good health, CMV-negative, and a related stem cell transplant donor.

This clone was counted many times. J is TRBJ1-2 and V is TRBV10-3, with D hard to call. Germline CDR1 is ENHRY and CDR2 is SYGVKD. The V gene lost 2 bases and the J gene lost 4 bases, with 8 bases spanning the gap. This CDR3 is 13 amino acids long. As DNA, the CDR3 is TGTGCCATCAGTGAGGCAAGTAGCTATGGCTACACCTTC. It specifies CAISEASSYGYTF.

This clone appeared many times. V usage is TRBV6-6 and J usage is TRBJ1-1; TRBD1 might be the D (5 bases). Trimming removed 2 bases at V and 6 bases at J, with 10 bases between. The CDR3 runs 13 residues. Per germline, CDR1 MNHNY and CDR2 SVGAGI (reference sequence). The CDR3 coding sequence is TGTGCCAGCAGTTACATCGCGGGGCCTGAAGCTTTCTTT. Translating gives CASSYIAGPEAFF.

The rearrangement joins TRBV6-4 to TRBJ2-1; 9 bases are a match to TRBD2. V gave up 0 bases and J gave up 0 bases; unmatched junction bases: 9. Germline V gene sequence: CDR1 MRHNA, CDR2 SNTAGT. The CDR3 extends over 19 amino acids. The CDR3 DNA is TGTGCCAGCAGTGACTCGACCGAGCGGGGGGAGAGCTCCTACAATGAGCAGTTCTTC. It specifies CASSDSTERGESSYNEQFF.

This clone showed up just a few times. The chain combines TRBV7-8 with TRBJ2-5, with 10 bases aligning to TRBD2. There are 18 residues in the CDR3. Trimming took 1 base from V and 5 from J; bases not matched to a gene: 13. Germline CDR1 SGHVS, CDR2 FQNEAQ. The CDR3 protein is CASSLGVLAGDPRETQYF. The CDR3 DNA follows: TGTGCCAGCAGCTTAGGGGTCCTAGCGGGAGACCCTAGGGAGACCCAGTACTTC. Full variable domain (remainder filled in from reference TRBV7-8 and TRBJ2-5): GAGVSQSPRYKVAKRGQDVALRCDPISGHVSLFWYQQALGQGPEFLTYFQNEAQLDKSGLPSDRFFAERPEGSVSTLKIQRTQQEDSAVYLCASSLGVLAGDPRETQYFGPGTRLLVL.

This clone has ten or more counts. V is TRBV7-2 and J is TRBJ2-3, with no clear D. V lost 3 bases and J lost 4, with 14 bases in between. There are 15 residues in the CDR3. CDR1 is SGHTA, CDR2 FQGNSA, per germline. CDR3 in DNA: TGTGCCAGCAGCTTTTGGTCAGTCAGTGCAGATACGCAGTATTTT. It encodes CASSFWSVSADTQYF.

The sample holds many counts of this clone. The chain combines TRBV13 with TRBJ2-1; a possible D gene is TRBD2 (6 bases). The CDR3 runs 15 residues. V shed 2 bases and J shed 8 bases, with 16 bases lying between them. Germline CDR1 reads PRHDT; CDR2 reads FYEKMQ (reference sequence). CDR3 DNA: TGTGCCAGCAGCTTAAGTAGCGGATCCGTCGATGAGCAGTTCTTC. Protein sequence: CASSLSSGSVDEQFF. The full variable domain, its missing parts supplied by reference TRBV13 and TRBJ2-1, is AAGVIQSPRHLIKEKRETATLKCYPIPRHDTVYWYQQGPGQDPQFLISFYEKMQSDKGSIPDRFSAQQFSDYHSELNMSSLELGDSALYFCASSLSSGSVDEQFFGPGTRLTVL.

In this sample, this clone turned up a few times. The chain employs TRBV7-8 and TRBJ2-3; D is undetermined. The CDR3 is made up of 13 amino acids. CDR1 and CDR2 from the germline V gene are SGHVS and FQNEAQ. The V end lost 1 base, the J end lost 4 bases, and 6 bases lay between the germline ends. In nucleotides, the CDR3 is TGTGCCAGCAGCTTAGTGAGGCCAGATACGCAGTATTTT. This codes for CASSLVRPDTQYF. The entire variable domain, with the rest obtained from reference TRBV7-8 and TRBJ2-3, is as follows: GAGVSQSPRYKVAKRGQDVALRCDPISGHVSLFWYQQALGQGPEFLTYFQNEAQLDKSGLPSDRFFAERPEGSVSTLKIQRTQQEDSAVYLCASSLVRPDTQYFGPGTRLTVL.

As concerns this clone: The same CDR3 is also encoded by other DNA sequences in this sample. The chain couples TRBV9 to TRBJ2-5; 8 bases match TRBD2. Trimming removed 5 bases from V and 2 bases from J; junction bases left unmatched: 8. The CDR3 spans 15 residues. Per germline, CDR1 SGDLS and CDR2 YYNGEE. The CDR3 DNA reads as TGTGCCAGCAGTGCCGTGCCGGGGGGGCAAGAGACCCAGTACTTC. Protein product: CASSAVPGGQETQYF.

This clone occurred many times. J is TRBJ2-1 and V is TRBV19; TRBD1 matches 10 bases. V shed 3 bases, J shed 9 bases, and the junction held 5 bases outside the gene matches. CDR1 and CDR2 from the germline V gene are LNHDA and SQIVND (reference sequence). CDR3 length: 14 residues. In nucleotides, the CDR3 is TGTGCCAGTAGTATCCGACAGGGGGCTACTGAGCAGTTCTTC. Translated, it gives CASSIRQGATEQFF.

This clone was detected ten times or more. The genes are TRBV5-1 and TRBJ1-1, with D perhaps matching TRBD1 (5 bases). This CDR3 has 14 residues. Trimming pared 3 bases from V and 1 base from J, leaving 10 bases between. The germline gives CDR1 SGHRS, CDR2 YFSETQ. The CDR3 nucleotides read TGCGCCAGCAGCTCACAGGTCCCGAACACTGAAGCTTTCTTT. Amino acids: CASSSQVPNTEAFF.

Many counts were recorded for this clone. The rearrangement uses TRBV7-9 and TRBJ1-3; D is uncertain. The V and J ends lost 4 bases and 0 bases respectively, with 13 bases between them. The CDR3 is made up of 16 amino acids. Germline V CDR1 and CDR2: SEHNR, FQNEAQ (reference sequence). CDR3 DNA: TGTGCCAGCAGCTCGCGCCCCGTCCCCTCTGGAAACACCATATATTTT. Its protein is CASSSRPVPSGNTIYF. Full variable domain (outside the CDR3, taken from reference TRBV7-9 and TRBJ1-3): DTGVSQNPRHKITKRGQNVTFRCDPISEHNRLYWYRQTLGQGPEFLTYFQNEAQLEKSRLLSDRFSAERPKGSFSTLEIQRTEQGDSAMYLCASSSRPVPSGNTIYFGEGSWLTVV.

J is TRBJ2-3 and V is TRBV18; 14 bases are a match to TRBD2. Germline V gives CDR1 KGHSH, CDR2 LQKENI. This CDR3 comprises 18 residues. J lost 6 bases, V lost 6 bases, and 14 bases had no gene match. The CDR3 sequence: CASSLKSGTSGSTDTQYF. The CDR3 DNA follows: TGTGCCAGCTCGCTAAAGTCCGGGACTAGCGGGAGTACCGATACGCAGTATTTT.

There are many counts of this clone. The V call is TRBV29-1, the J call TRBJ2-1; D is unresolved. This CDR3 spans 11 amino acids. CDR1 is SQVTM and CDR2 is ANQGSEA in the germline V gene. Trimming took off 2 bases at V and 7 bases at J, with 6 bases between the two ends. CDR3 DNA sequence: TGCAGCGTTGAATTGCGGAATGAGCAGTTCTTC. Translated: CSVELRNEQFF.

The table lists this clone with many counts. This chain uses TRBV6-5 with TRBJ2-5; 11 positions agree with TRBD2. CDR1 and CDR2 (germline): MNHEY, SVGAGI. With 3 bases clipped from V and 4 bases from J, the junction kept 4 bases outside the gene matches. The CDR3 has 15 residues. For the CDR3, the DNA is TGTGCCAGCAGTTATAGCGGGGGGGACGCAGAGACCCAGTACTTC. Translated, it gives CASSYSGGDAETQYF.

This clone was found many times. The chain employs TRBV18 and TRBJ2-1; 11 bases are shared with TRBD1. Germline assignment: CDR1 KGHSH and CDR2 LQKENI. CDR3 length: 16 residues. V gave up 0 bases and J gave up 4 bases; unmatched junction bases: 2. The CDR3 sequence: CASSPPGQGEYNEQFF. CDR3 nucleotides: TGTGCCAGCTCACCACCGGGACAGGGGGAATACAATGAGCAGTTCTTC.

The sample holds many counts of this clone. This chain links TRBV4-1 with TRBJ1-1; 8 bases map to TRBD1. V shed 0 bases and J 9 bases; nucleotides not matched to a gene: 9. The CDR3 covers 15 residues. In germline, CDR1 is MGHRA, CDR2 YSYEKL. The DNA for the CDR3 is TGCGCCAGCAGCCAAGATTTACGGGACAGGCGCAAAGCTTTCTTT. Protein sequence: CASSQDLRDRRKAFF.

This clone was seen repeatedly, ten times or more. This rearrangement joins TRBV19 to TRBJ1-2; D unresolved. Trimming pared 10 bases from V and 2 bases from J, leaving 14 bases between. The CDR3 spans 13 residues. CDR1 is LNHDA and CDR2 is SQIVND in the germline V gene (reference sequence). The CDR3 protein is CATMWPGNYGYTF. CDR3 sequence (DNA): TGTGCCACCATGTGGCCGGGAAACTATGGCTACACCTTC.

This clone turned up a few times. This CDR3 is CASSKAPVYGYTF. Here the CDR3 DNA reads TGTGCCAGCAGCAAAGCGCCAGTCTATGGCTACACCTTC. The chain combines TRBV21-1 with TRBJ1-2; the table's TRBD1 call for D was not verified on the DNA. TRBV21-1 is assigned pseudogene status. There are 13 residues in the CDR3.

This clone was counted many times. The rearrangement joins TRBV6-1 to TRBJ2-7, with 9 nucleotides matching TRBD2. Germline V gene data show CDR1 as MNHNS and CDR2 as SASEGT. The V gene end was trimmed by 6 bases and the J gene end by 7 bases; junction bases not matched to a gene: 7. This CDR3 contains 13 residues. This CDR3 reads CASSVSGRSEQYV. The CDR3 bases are TGTGCCAGCAGCGTTAGCGGGAGAAGTGAGCAGTACGTC.

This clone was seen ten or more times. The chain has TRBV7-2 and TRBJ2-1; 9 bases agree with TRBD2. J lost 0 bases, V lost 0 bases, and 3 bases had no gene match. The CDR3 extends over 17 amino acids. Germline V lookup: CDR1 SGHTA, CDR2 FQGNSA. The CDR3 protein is CASSLAAGGGSYNEQFF. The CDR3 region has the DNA TGTGCCAGCAGCTTAGCAGCGGGGGGCGGCTCCTACAATGAGCAGTTCTTC.

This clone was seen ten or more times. This chain's CDR3 is CASSEPGHQGGTEAFF. For the CDR3, the DNA is TGTGCCAGCAGCGAACCGGGACACCAGGGGGGCACTGAAGCTTTCTTT. This sequence joins TRBV9 and TRBJ1-1; TRBD1 agrees at 7 bases. The CDR3 runs 16 residues. V lost 3 bases, J lost 4 bases, and 12 bases stayed unmatched. Germline CDR1 SGDLS, CDR2 YYNGEE.

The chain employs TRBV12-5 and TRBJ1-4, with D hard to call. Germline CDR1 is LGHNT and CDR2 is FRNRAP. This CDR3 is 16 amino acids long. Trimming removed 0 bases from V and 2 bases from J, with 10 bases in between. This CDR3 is CASGLVRESTNEKLFF. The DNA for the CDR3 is TGTGCTAGTGGTTTGGTACGTGAGTCGACTAATGAAAAACTGTTTTTT. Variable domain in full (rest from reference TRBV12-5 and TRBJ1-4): DARVTQTPRHKVTEMGQEVTMRCQPILGHNTVFWYRQTMMQGLELLAYFRNRAPLDDSGMPKDRFSAEMPDATLATLKIQPSEPRDSAVYFCASGLVRESTNEKLFFGSGTQLSVL.